The entry below gives a single T cell receptor (beta chain) sequence along with its context. The antigen this receptor binds is unknown. There are no base qualities to consult, and no much larger clone falls within one base. TCRbeta CDR3 regions were amplified from genomic DNA by means of the immunoSEQ Assay, a bias-controlled multiplex PCR. Turning to the authors' computational methods: Within the assay, amplification of reference gene primers was used to estimate how many nucleated cells each sample contained. To quantify the absolute abundance of each unique TCRbeta CDR3 rearrangement, sequence reads were collapsed and filtered. For each sample, productive Simpson clonality was calculated by taking the square root of Simpson's diversity index across productive rearrangements. TCRdb took over this immuneACCESS table, retaining in-frame rearrangements with V and J assigned. Such tables are incomplete; in checked studies, under half of the missing clones stem from an unresolved V gene, and the remainder is unexplained. V and J calls and clone size follow that table, whereas D and trimming were derived from the DNA. This sample has some 200,000 clones in its table, and around 84% of those were observed once. The ten largest make up approximately 15% of the sample.

The data are from a study of blood T cell repertoires in COVID-19 (TCRdb year 2020). General notes on the study: Samples from collaborators originated in the United States, Italy and Spain and spanned both the acute and convalescent phases of COVID-19. The material from the prospective study consisted of cDNA or gDNA derived from T cells, B-cell-depleted T cells, or PBMCs. Deeply sampled blood TCRbeta repertoires from subjects exposed to, actively infected with, or recovered from COVID-19 were included in the dataset. The repertoires were made available in a free public database intended to serve as a resource for research on the immune response to SARS-CoV-2. Samples came from the ongoing ImmuneRACE study (first 160 participants) plus 1,254 subjects from 6 global collaborators. A de-identified subject ID, COVID-19 status, age in years and sex were almost always included in the sample metadata. Where available, HLA class I and class II types were obtained from metadata supplied by the sample provider rather than from assay-based typing. Results the study describes overall, beyond this receptor: How much clinical and demographic metadata was included differed by source and by participant, and the metadata was provided uncurated.

Collaborating institutions collected whole blood in K2EDTA tubes following their own protocols. For TCRbeta analysis, collaborator samples were shipped as frozen whole blood, as isolated PBMCs, or as DNA extracted from either sample type. As encoded in the germline V gene, CDR1 is KGHDR while CDR2 is SFDVKD. Measured from the cysteine to the phenylalanine, the CDR3 is 17 residues long. Of all the DNA, just the CDR3 is kept, 51 bases in frame from base 1. For this chain, trimming is 2 bases at the V end and 6 bases at the J end, and the number of junction bases without a gene match is 7. The rearrangement joined TRBV24-1 to TRBJ2-1; TRBD2 fits 12 bases in the junction. The TCR was taken from a man aged 30 to 39 with active or convalescent COVID-19. The sequenced sample was peripheral blood. CDR3 loop: CATSDSTSGGPVNEQFF. The DNA reads TGTGCCACCAGTGATTCCACTAGCGGGGGGCCCGTCAATGAGCAGTTCTTC.